This TCR beta chain was identified in a study of OX40 agonist ivuxolimab in advanced cancers. Sequencing used immunoSEQ multiplex PCR; TCRdb keeps in-frame clones, though not all of them. The data contain tens of thousands of clones, more than 85% of them singletons. V was pared by 6 bases and J by 6 bases, with 12 bases of the junction left unmatched. The CDR3 is 17 amino acids. Per germline, CDR1 WSHSY and CDR2 SAAADI. Specimen: CD4+ or CD8+ T cells sorted from blood, collected in a trial of the OX40 agonist ivuxolimab. The chain recombines TRBV10-2 with TRBJ2-3, with 13 nucleotides matching TRBD2. The TCR sequence derives from an adult with an advanced solid tumor such as melanoma, head and neck, liver or kidney cancer. The CDR3: CASSAPGLAGPGDTQYF. In nucleotides, the CDR3 is TGCGCCAGCAGCGCACCGGGACTAGCGGGACCTGGGGATACGCAGTATTTT.